This T cell receptor (beta chain) came from a study of CD8 T cells in Susac syndrome. Whole-study context: When their blood was taken, the Susac syndrome patients had either not yet had any therapy, were taking corticosteroids, or were taking intravenous immunoglobulin alone.

The diagnostic criteria for definite or probable disease, as recently defined, were met by the patients with Susac syndrome. V lost 5 bases and J 3 bases, leaving 5 bases between the germline ends. Looked up from germline, CDR1 is SGHNT and CDR2 is YYREEE (reference sequence). The CDR3 spans 11 residues. When the RNA was reverse transcribed, random hexamers were used with an input of roughly 0.5 to 1 ug. Via MiXCR, TCRdb re-called the immunoSEQ multiplex PCR reads, giving one row per CDR3 protein. Altogether roughly 89,000 distinct CDR3 sequences are present, 96% being singletons, with the ten largest covering 0.62%.

What was sequenced was CD8+ T cells from PBMCs. This clonotype was obtained from a human donor with Susac syndrome. The chain joins TRBV5-4 to TRBJ1-1; the D is unclear. The CDR3 region is CASRSDTEAFF. The CDR3 DNA reads TGTGCCAGCAGGTCGGACACTGAAGCTTTCTTT.